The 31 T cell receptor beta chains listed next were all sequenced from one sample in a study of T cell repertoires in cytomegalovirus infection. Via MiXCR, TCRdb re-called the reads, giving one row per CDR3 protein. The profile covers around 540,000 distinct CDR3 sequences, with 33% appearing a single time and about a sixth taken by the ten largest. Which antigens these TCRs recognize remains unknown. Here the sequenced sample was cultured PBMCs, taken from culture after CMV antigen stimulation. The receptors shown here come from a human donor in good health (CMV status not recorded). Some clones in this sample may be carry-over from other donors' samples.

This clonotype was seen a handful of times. CDR3 sequence reads: CASSLQASSYEQYF. CDR3 DNA: TGTGCCAGCAGTTTACAGGCGAGCTCCTACGAGCAGTACTTC. The gene calls are TRBV12-3 or TRBV12-4 and TRBJ2-7; D is uncertain. V lost 2 bases to trimming and J lost 0 bases, with 8 bases between them. The CDR3 runs to 14 residues.

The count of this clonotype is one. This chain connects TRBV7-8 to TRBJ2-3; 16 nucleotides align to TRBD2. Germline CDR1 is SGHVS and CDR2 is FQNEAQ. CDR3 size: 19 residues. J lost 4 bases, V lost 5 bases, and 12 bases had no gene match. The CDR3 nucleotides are TGTGCCAGCAGCCACGGTGGGACTAGCGGGAGGGCCAAGGCAGATACGCAGTATTTT. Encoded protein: CASSHGGTSGRAKADTQYF.

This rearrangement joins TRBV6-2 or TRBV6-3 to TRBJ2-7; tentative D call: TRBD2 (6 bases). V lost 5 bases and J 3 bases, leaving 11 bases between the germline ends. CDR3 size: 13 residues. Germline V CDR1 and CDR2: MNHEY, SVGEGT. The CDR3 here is CASSRTINYEQYF. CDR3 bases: TGTGCCAGCAGTAGGACTATAAACTACGAGCAGTACTTC.

CDR3 sequence reads: CASSMQGLGYTF. The CDR3 DNA reads as TGTGCCAGTAGTATGCAGGGCCTTGGCTACACCTTC. This chain uses TRBV19 with TRBJ1-2; tentative D call: TRBD1 (5 bases). The germline V gene has CDR1 LNHDA and CDR2 SQIVND (reference sequence). The CDR3 sequence is 12 residues long. V shed 3 bases and J shed 7 bases, with 9 bases lying between them.

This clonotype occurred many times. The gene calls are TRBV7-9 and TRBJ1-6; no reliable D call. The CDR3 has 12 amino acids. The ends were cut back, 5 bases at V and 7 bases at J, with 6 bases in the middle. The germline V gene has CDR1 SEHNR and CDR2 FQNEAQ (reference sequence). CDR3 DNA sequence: TGTGCCAGCAGCGCGAAAAATTCACCCCTCCACTTT. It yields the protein CASSAKNSPLHF. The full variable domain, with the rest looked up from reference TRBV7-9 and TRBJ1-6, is DTGVSQNPRHKITKRGQNVTFRCDPISEHNRLYWYRQTLGQGPEFLTYFQNEAQLEKSRLLSDRFSAERPKGSFSTLEIQRTEQGDSAMYLCASSAKNSPLHFGNGTRLTVT.

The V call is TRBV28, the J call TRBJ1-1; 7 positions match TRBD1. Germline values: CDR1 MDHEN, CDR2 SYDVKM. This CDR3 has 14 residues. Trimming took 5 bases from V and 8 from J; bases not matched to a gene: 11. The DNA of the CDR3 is TGTGCCAGCAGTCCCAGCGACAGGGCCAACGAAGCTTTCTTT. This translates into CASSPSDRANEAFF.

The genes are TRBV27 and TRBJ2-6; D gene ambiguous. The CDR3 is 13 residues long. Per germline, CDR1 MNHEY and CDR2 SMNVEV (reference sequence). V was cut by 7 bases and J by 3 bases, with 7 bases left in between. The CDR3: CASTSGGANVLTF. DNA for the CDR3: TGTGCCAGCACCTCGGGTGGGGCCAACGTCCTGACTTTC. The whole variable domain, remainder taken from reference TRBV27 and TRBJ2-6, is EAQVTQNPRYLITVTGKKLTVTCSQNMNHEYMSWYRQDPGLGLRQIYYSMNVEVTDKGDVPEGYKVSRKEKRNFPLILESPSPNQTSLYFCASTSGGANVLTFGAGSRLTVL.

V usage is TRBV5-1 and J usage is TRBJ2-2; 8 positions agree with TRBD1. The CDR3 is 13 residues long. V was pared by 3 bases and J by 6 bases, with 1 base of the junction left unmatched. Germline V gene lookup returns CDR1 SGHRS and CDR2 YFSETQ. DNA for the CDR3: TGCGCCAGCAGCTGGGACAGGCCCGGGGAGCTGTTTTTT. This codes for CASSWDRPGELFF.

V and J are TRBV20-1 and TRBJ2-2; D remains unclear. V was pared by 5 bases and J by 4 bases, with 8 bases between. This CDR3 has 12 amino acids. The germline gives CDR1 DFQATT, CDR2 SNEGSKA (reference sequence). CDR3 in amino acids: CSAAGATGELFF. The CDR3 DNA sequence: TGCAGTGCTGCCGGAGCCACCGGGGAGCTGTTTTTT.

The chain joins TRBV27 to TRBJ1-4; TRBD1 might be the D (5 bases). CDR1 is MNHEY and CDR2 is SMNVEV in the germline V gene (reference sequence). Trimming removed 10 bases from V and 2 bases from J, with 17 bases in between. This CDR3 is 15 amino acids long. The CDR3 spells CATAQGVVTNEKLFF. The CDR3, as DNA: TGTGCCACGGCCCAGGGCGTGGTGACTAATGAAAAACTGTTTTTT.

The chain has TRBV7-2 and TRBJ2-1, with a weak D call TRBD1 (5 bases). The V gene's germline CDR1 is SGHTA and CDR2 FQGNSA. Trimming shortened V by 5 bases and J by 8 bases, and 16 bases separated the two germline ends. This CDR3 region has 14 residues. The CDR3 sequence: CASSREVGPHEQFF. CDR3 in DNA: TGTGCCAGCAGCCGAGAGGTGGGGCCGCATGAGCAGTTCTTC.

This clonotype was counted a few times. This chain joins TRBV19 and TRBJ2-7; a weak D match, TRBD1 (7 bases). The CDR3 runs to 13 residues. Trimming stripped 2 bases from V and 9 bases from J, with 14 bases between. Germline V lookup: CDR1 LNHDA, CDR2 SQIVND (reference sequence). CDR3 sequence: CASSISAGQLQYV. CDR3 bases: TGTGCCAGTAGTATATCGGCGGGACAGCTGCAGTACGTC.

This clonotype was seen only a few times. The CDR3 protein is CASSSDRGSGGYTF. The CDR3 bases are TGTGCCAGCAGCTCAGACCGGGGGAGCGGTGGCTACACCTTC. This chain joins TRBV6-2 or TRBV6-3 and TRBJ1-2, with D maybe TRBD1 (5 bases). V was pared by 6 bases and J by 7 bases, with 18 bases between. This CDR3 has 14 amino acids. Germline assignment: CDR1 MNHEY and CDR2 SVGEGT.

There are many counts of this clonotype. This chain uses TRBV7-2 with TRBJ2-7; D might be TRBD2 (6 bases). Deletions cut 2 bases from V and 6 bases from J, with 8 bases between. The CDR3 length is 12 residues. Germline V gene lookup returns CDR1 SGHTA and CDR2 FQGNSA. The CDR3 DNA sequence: TGTGCCAGCAGCTTAATCGGGGGCGAGCAGTACGTC. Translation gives CASSLIGGEQYV.

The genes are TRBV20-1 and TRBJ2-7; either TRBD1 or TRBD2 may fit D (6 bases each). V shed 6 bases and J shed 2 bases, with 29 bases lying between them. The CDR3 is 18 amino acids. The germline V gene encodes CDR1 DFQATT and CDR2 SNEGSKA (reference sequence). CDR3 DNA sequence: TGCAGTGCAAAAGGTCCCCGGACACACAGGGCGGGAACCTACGAGCAGTACTTC. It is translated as CSAKGPRTHRAGTYEQYF.

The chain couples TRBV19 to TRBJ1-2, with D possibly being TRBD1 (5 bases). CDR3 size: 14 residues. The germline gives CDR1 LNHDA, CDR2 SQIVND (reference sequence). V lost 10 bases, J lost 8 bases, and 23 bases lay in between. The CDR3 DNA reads TGTGCCACTGTCCCCCTCGGGACCCAGGGAGGCTACACCTTC. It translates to CATVPLGTQGGYTF.

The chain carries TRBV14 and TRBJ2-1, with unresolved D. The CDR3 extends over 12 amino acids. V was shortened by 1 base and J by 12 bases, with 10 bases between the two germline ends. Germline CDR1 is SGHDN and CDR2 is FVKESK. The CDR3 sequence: CASSQVKGRQFF. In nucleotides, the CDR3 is TGTGCCAGCAGCCAAGTGAAGGGTAGGCAGTTCTTC.

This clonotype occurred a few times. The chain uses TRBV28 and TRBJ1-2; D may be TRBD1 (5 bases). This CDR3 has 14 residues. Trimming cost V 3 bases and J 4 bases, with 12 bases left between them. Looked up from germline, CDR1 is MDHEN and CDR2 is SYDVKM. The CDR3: CASSFIGAGYGYTF. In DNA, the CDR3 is TGTGCCAGCAGTTTCATAGGGGCGGGCTATGGCTACACCTTC.

CDR3 residues: CASTLTGTRGIQYF. The CDR3 coding sequence is TGTGCCAGCACCTTGACAGGGACCCGAGGCATTCAGTACTTC. J is TRBJ2-4 and V is TRBV12-3 or TRBV12-4; 7 bases agree with TRBD1. The CDR3 covers 14 residues. V gave up 7 bases and J gave up 9 bases; unmatched junction bases: 12.

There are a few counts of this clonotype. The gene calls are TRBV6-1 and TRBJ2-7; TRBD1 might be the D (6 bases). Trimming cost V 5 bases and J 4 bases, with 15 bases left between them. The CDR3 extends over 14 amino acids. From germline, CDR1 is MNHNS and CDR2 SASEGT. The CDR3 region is CASSTRNGQYEQYF. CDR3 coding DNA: TGTGCCAGCAGTACACGAAATGGACAGTACGAGCAGTACTTC.

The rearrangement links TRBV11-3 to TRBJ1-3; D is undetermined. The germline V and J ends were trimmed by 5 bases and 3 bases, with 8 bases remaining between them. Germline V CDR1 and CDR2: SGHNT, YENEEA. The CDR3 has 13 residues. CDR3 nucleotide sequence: TGTGCCAGCAGCCTGGTGGTTGGAAACACCATATATTTT. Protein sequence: CASSLVVGNTIYF.

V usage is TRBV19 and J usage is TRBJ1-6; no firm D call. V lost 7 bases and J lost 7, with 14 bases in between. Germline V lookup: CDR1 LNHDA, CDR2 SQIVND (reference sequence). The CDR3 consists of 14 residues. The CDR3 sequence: CASNPTGENSPLHF. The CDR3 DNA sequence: TGTGCCAGTAACCCAACCGGGGAGAATTCACCCCTCCACTTT.

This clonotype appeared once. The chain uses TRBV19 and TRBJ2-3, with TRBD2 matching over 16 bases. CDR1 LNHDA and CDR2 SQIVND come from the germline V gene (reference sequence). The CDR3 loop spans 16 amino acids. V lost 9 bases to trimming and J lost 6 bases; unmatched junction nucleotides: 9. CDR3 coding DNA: TGTGCCAGCGAAGTGGGGACTAGCGGGAGGGCGGATACGCAGTATTTT. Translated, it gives CASEVGTSGRADTQYF.

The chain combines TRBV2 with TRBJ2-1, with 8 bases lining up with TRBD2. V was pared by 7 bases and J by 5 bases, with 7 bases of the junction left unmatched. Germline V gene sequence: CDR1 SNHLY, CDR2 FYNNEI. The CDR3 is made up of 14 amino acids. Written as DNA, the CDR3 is TGTGCCAGCACCAGACTAGCGAGGGACAATGAGCAGTTCTTC. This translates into CASTRLARDNEQFF.

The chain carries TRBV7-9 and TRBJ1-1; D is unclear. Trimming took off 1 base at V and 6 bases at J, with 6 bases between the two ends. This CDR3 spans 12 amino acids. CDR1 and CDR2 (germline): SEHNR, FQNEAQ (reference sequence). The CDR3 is CASSLGYAEAFF. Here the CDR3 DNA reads TGTGCCAGCAGCTTAGGGTACGCTGAAGCTTTCTTT.

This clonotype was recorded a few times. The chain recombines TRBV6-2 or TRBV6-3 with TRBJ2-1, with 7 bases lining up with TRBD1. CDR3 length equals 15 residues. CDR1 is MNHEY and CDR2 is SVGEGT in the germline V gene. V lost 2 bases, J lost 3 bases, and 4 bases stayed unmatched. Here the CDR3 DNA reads TGTGCCAGCAGTTACGGCTCAGGGGGCTACAATGAGCAGTTCTTC. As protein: CASSYGSGGYNEQFF.

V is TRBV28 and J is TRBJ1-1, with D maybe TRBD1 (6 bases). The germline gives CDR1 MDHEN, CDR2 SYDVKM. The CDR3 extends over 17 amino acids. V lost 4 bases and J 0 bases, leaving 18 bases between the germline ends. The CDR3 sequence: CASSSGDGTFMNTEAFF. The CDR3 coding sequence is TGTGCCAGCAGTTCAGGGGACGGGACATTTATGAACACTGAAGCTTTCTTT.

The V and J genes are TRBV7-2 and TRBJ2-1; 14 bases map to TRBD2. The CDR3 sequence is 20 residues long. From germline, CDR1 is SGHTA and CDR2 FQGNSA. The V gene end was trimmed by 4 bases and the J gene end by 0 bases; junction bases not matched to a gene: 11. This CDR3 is CASSSNLGLAGAFSYNEQFF. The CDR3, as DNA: TGTGCCAGCAGCTCAAACCTGGGACTAGCGGGAGCCTTCTCCTACAATGAGCAGTTCTTC.

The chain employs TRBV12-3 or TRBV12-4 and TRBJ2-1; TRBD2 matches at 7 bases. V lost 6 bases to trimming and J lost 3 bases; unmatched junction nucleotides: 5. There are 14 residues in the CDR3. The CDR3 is CASSLAVLYNEQFF. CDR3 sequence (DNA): TGTGCCAGCAGCCTAGCGGTTCTCTACAATGAGCAGTTCTTC.

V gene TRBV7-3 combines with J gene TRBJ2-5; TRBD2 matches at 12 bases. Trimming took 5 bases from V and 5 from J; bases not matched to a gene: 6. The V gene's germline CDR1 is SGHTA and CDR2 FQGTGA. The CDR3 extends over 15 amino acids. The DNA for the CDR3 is TGTGCCAGCAGCCTCCTAGCGGGAGGGTCGGAGACCCAGTACTTC. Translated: CASSLLAGGSETQYF. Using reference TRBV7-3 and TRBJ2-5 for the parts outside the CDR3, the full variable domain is GAGVSQTPSNKVTEKGKYVELRCDPISGHTALYWYRQSLGQGPEFLIYFQGTGAADDSGLPNDRFFAVRPEGSVSTLKIQRTERGDSAVYLCASSLLAGGSETQYFGPGTRLLVL.

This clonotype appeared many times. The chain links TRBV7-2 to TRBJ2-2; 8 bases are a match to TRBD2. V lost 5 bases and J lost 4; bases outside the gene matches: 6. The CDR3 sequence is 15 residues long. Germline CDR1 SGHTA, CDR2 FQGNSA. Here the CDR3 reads CASSRSGAGTGELFF. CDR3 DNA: TGTGCCAGCAGCCGTAGCGGGGCTGGCACCGGGGAGCTGTTTTTT. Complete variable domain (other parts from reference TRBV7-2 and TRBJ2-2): GAGVSQSPSNKVTEKGKDVELRCDPISGHTALYWYRQSLGQGLEFLIYFQGNSAPDKSGLPSDRFSAERTGGSVSTLTIQRTQQEDSAVYLCASSRSGAGTGELFFGEGSRLTVL.